This T cell receptor (beta chain) is drawn from a study of identifying expanded T cells in peripheral blood. General study results and limits: Differentially abundant clones: about 1.3 between replicates, approximately 16 at roughly 15 days, over 18 at four.

Germline CDR1 is MNHNY and CDR2 is SVGAGI (reference sequence). There are 12 residues in the CDR3. The ends were cut back, 5 bases at V and 13 bases at J, with 17 bases in the middle. The assay was immunoSEQ multiplex PCR, and TCRdb's table has in-frame clones only and misses some. The sample includes about 110,000 clones, 85% to 90% of them seen just once. Collection occurred without any documented infections or immune events in donors. To note about this clone: Antigen unknown.

This TCR was recovered from a person between 18 and 75 years old in good health. The source material was blood. The chain has TRBV6-6 and TRBJ1-2; D not resolved. This chain's CDR3 is CASSHRPLEGTF. In DNA, the CDR3 is TGTGCCAGCAGTCATCGGCCTCTCGAAGGCACCTTC.